Sequencing of this T cell receptor (beta chain) was carried out in a study of Ad26.COV2.S vaccination and SARS-CoV-2 variants. Method: immunoSEQ multiplex PCR; TCRdb's copy keeps in-frame clones and lacks some. The sample has 350,000 to 400,000 clones, 75% to 90% seen once. Treatment described: around 19 received Ad26.COV2.S at low or high dose, single or two shots; about 5 received placebo; per-sample allocation not given. The samples were gathered on day 63 after the first injection of vaccine or placebo. The germline V gene has CDR1 SQVTM and CDR2 ANQGSEA. The CDR3 covers 13 residues. Trimming took off 7 bases at V and 1 base at J, with 12 bases between the two ends.

This TCR came from a person aged 18-65 years who received the Ad26.COV2.S COVID-19 vaccine or a placebo. The starting material was peripheral blood, obtained in a trial of Ad26.COV2.S vaccine versus placebo. The genes are TRBV29-1 and TRBJ2-3; D remains ambiguous. This chain's CDR3 is CSENPAGTDTQYF. As DNA, the CDR3 is TGCAGCGAAAACCCCGCTGGCACAGATACGCAGTATTTT.